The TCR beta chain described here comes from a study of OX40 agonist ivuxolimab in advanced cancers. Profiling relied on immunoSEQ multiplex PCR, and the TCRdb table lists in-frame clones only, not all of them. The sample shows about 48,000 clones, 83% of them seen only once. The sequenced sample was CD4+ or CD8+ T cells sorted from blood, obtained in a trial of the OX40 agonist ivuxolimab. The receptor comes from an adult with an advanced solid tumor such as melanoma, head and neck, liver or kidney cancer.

The CDR3 nucleotides read TGCGCCAGCAGCTTGAGTACTAGCGGGGGGGATACGCAGTATTTT. Its protein product is CASSLSTSGGDTQYF. The V gene is TRBV5-1, the J gene TRBJ2-3; 12 nucleotides agree with TRBD2. This CDR3 has 15 residues. The ends lost 1 base at V and 6 bases at J; junction bases unmatched: 3. Germline V gene lookup returns CDR1 SGHRS and CDR2 YFSETQ.